This entry features one T cell receptor (beta chain) sequence. Its antigen remains unidentified. The CDR3 spans 17 residues. In germline, CDR1 is SGHAT, CDR2 FQNNGV. With V trimmed by 5 bases and J by 0 bases, 12 bases remained unmatched. This sample stems from a study of T cell responses to AZD1222 COVID-19 vaccine. General study points: Sampling captured repertoires only after the peak T cell response.

Using immunoSEQ multiplex PCR, the repertoire was profiled, and TCRdb retains in-frame clones only, with some absent. The sample has 140,000 to 150,000 clones; approximately 89% are singletons. The sequence came from an adult who received the AZD1222 COVID-19 vaccine. V is TRBV11-2 and J is TRBJ1-1, with 7 bases lining up with TRBD1. The source was peripheral blood, collected 28 days after the second AZD1222 dose. The CDR3 reads CASSAWTGPLMNTEAFF. The CDR3 DNA reads as TGTGCCAGCAGCGCTTGGACAGGCCCACTTATGAACACTGAAGCTTTCTTT.